The 27 T cell receptor beta chains below come from one sample, sequenced in a study of beta chain features in type 1 diabetes. Their specific antigens are unknown. The study reverse transcribed the entire isolated RNA, so it sequenced expressed TCRB transcripts. Using immunoSEQ multiplex PCR, the repertoire was profiled, and TCRdb retains in-frame clones only, with some absent. The repertoire consists of 600,000 to 700,000 clones, with 12% occurring once and the leading ten covering 0.095% to 0.15%. Study-wide points: Moderate yet significant TCRB CDR3 shortening was seen in Type 1 diabetes patients in all four CD4+ subsets.

Specimen: naive CD4+ T cells from blood. The receptor set was obtained from a man younger than 45 with type 1 diabetes.

The rearrangement uses TRBV9 and TRBJ2-2, with a weak D call TRBD1 (6 bases). Germline values: CDR1 SGDLS, CDR2 YYNGEE. V shed 1 base and J shed 4 bases, with 14 bases lying between them. This CDR3 spans 16 amino acids. Written as DNA, the CDR3 is TGTGCCAGCAGCGTATCCAGCAGGGGTTTCACCGGGGAGCTGTTTTTT. Its protein is CASSVSSRGFTGELFF.

This clone was detected only a few times. The chain joins TRBV18 to TRBJ2-7; D perhaps matches TRBD1 (5 bases). The germline V gene encodes CDR1 KGHSH and CDR2 LQKENI. Trimming took off 3 bases at V and 7 bases at J, with 10 bases between the two ends. The CDR3 sequence is 12 residues long. Here the CDR3 DNA reads TGTGCCAGCTCACCCCAGGGTGAAGAGCAGTACTTC. Its protein is CASSPQGEEQYF.

V is TRBV2 and J is TRBJ2-3; D not resolved. There are 14 residues in the CDR3. The ends were cut back, 7 bases at V and 0 bases at J, with 11 bases in the middle. The germline V gene encodes CDR1 SNHLY and CDR2 FYNNEI. The CDR3, as DNA: TGTGCCAGCAAAGTATCTGTTAGCACAGATACGCAGTATTTT. Amino acids: CASKVSVSTDTQYF.

The rearrangement joins TRBV27 to TRBJ2-6; no clear D gene. Germline CDR1 MNHEY, CDR2 SMNVEV (reference sequence). The ends were cut back, 5 bases at V and 0 bases at J, with 14 bases in the middle. CDR3 length: 17 residues. CDR3: CASSPGIGSSGANVLTF. The CDR3 region has the DNA TGTGCCAGCAGTCCGGGCATCGGGTCCTCTGGGGCCAACGTCCTGACTTTC.

This clone turned up a few times. This chain uses TRBV7-6 with TRBJ2-1, with a possible D match to TRBD1 (7 bases). CDR1 and CDR2 (germline): SGHVS, FNYEAQ. The V end was cut by 5 bases, the J end by 4 bases, with 15 bases between. This CDR3 spans 15 amino acids. The CDR3 loop is CASSQGGTEYNEQFF. The CDR3 coding sequence is TGTGCCAGCAGCCAAGGAGGGACAGAATACAATGAGCAGTTCTTC.

This chain links TRBV7-2 with TRBJ2-7; the D gene is possibly TRBD2 (5 bases). CDR1 is SGHTA and CDR2 is FQGNSA in the germline V gene. This CDR3 is 14 amino acids long. The ends were cut back, 3 bases at V and 2 bases at J, with 11 bases in the middle. The CDR3 region has the DNA TGTGCCAGCAGCTTTTCGCGGGCCGCCTACGAGCAGTACTTC. This gives the protein CASSFSRAAYEQYF.

This clone appeared a few times. The DNA of the CDR3 is TGTGCCAGTAAAAGCGAGGGTTTGGGAGGCCTCACTAATGAAAAACTGTTTTTT. Translated: CASKSEGLGGLTNEKLFF. The J gene is TRBJ1-4, the V gene TRBV27; unclear D gene. Germline V gene sequence: CDR1 MNHEY, CDR2 SMNVEV (reference sequence). The CDR3 consists of 18 residues. The V end was cut by 9 bases, the J end by 2 bases, with 25 bases between.

In this sample, this clone turned up a few times. The chain recombines TRBV15 with TRBJ2-3; D is possibly TRBD1 or TRBD2 (5 bases each). Germline assignment: CDR1 LNHNV and CDR2 YYDKDF (reference sequence). V dropped 0 bases and J dropped 2 bases, with 12 bases sitting between them. This CDR3 contains 16 residues. The CDR3 DNA reads as TGTGCCACCAGCAGAGATGGGCCTGGGACCACAGATACGCAGTATTTT. It specifies CATSRDGPGTTDTQYF.

This clone showed up just a few times. The chain couples TRBV19 to TRBJ2-4; tentative D call: TRBD2 (6 bases). Germline-derived CDR1 and CDR2 are LNHDA and SQIVND (reference sequence). The CDR3 loop spans 14 amino acids. Trimming removed 5 bases from V and 6 bases from J, with 14 bases in between. CDR3 nucleotide sequence: TGTGCCAGTAGTGCCGGGACGGGGGTAAACATTCAGTACTTC. Residues: CASSAGTGVNIQYF.

The chain links TRBV7-3 to TRBJ1-5; D is ambiguous. Germline-derived CDR1 and CDR2 are SGHTA and FQGTGA. The CDR3 length is 14 residues. V was cut by 2 bases and J by 4 bases, with 9 bases left in between. The CDR3 bases are TGTGCCAGCAGCTTAGCCACTTATAATCAGCCCCAGCATTTT. Translation gives CASSLATYNQPQHF.

The V and J genes are TRBV5-4 and TRBJ2-1, with 8 bases fitting TRBD2. Per germline, CDR1 SGHNT and CDR2 YYREEE (reference sequence). J lost 5 bases, V lost 3 bases, and 10 bases had no gene match. The CDR3 covers 16 residues. The CDR3 nucleotides read TGTGCCAGCAGCTCTGGGGGCACTAGCGGTGACAATGAGCAGTTCTTC. This translates into CASSSGGTSGDNEQFF.

This clone was counted a few times. Other nucleotide sequences from this sample produce the same CDR3. This sequence joins TRBV7-9 and TRBJ2-1, with no clear D. Looked up from germline, CDR1 is SEHNR and CDR2 is FQNEAQ (reference sequence). The CDR3 extends over 10 amino acids. V lost 5 bases to trimming and J lost 6 bases, with 2 bases between them. The CDR3 loop reads CASSRNEQFF. CDR3 in DNA: TGTGCCAGCAGCCGCAATGAGCAGTTCTTC.

CDR3 sequence (DNA): TGTGCCAGCAGTTACGGTATCTCCTACAATGAGCAGTTCTTC. Translated, it gives CASSYGISYNEQFF. The genes are TRBV28 and TRBJ2-1, with D uncertain. Trimming pared 4 bases from V and 0 bases from J, leaving 7 bases between. Germline V gene lookup returns CDR1 MDHEN and CDR2 SYDVKM. This CDR3 is 14 amino acids long.

There are a few counts of this clone. The V and J genes are TRBV29-1 and TRBJ2-1; no clear D gene. Germline values: CDR1 SQVTM, CDR2 ANQGSEA. V gave up 1 base and J gave up 6 bases, with 13 bases separating them. The CDR3 is made up of 14 amino acids. In DNA form, the CDR3 reads TGCAGCGTTGAAGGTGAGGCAGTCCTCAATGAGCAGTTCTTC. Amino acid sequence: CSVEGEAVLNEQFF.

V is TRBV27 and J is TRBJ1-2; TRBD1 is a possible D gene (5 bases). V dropped 4 bases and J dropped 0 bases, with 12 bases sitting between them. Germline V gives CDR1 MNHEY, CDR2 SMNVEV (reference sequence). This CDR3 region has 15 residues. CDR3 region: CASSSGPIANYGYTF. The CDR3 DNA sequence: TGTGCCAGCAGTTCGGGACCGATAGCTAACTATGGCTACACCTTC.

This chain joins TRBV7-9 and TRBJ1-1; D uncertain. Trimming cost V 5 bases and J 5 bases, with 12 bases left between them. Germline-derived CDR1 and CDR2 are SEHNR and FQNEAQ (reference sequence). This CDR3 is 13 amino acids long. Here the CDR3 reads CASSLREVTEAFF. The CDR3 DNA sequence: TGTGCCAGCAGCCTAAGGGAGGTGACTGAAGCTTTCTTT. Combining the CDR3 with reference TRBV7-9 and TRBJ1-1 gives the whole variable domain DTGVSQNPRHKITKRGQNVTFRCDPISEHNRLYWYRQTLGQGPEFLTYFQNEAQLEKSRLLSDRFSAERPKGSFSTLEIQRTEQGDSAMYLCASSLREVTEAFFGQGTRLTVV.

The table lists this clone with a few counts. The chain couples TRBV19 to TRBJ1-1; weak D call: TRBD1 (6 bases). Germline assignment: CDR1 LNHDA and CDR2 SQIVND (reference sequence). This CDR3 is 16 amino acids long. Trimming removed 0 bases from V and 2 bases from J, with 13 bases in between. The CDR3 sequence: CASSIDRDTTNTEAFF. In DNA, the CDR3 is TGTGCCAGTAGTATAGATAGGGACACTACAAACACTGAAGCTTTCTTT.

This clone was counted many times. V and J are TRBV7-2 and TRBJ2-5; 7 positions match TRBD1. The CDR3 spans 15 residues. CDR1 is SGHTA and CDR2 is FQGNSA in the germline V gene. The J segment lost 5 bases and the V segment lost 0 bases, leaving 6 bases of the junction unmatched. The CDR3 spells CASSLAGGDWETQYF. The CDR3 DNA sequence: TGTGCCAGCAGCTTAGCAGGGGGCGACTGGGAGACCCAGTACTTC.

Turning to this clone: The same CDR3 is also encoded by other DNA sequences in this sample. The chain recombines TRBV7-9 with TRBJ1-4, with 8 bases lining up with TRBD1. Trimming at V came to 4 bases and at J to 6 bases, leaving 7 bases not matched to a gene. This CDR3 contains 15 residues. CDR1 SEHNR and CDR2 FQNEAQ come from the germline V gene (reference sequence). The CDR3 loop is CASSSPGQGDEKLFF. As DNA, the CDR3 is TGTGCCAGCAGCTCCCCCGGACAGGGAGATGAAAAACTGTTTTTT.

This sequence joins TRBV7-9 and TRBJ1-4, with D unclear. The CDR3 loop spans 14 amino acids. Germline values: CDR1 SEHNR, CDR2 FQNEAQ (reference sequence). V dropped 5 bases and J dropped 8 bases, with 15 bases sitting between them. CDR3 DNA: TGTGCCAGCAGCGCGGAGACGGCGGTGGAAAAACTGTTTTTT. Translating gives CASSAETAVEKLFF.

The chain employs TRBV29-1 and TRBJ1-3; D uncertain. The CDR3 sequence is 12 residues long. Trimming shortened V by 7 bases and J by 4 bases, and 11 bases separated the two germline ends. Germline V CDR1 and CDR2: SQVTM, ANQGSEA. The CDR3 reads CSARTGGNTIYF. DNA for the CDR3: TGCAGCGCACGGACCGGCGGAAACACCATATATTTT.

J is TRBJ2-3 and V is TRBV20-1, with D uncertain. V shed 2 bases and J shed 9 bases, with 6 bases lying between them. CDR3 length equals 10 residues. The germline V gene encodes CDR1 DFQATT and CDR2 SNEGSKA (reference sequence). The chain's CDR3 is CSARLETQYF. The CDR3 DNA is TGCAGTGCTAGACTCGAGACGCAGTATTTT.

This clone showed up just a few times. The chain combines TRBV7-9 with TRBJ1-2, with unresolved D. The CDR3 runs to 15 residues. Germline V CDR1 and CDR2: SEHNR, FQNEAQ (reference sequence). Trimming pared 2 bases from V and 6 bases from J, leaving 16 bases between. The CDR3 sequence is CASSLLPQARDGYTF. The CDR3 region has the DNA TGTGCCAGCAGCTTATTACCCCAGGCCCGGGATGGCTACACCTTC.

This clone was seen only a few times. The chain uses TRBV7-9 and TRBJ2-5, with 12 bases identical to TRBD2. The germline gives CDR1 SEHNR, CDR2 FQNEAQ (reference sequence). V gave up 4 bases and J gave up 1 base; unmatched junction bases: 4. This CDR3 contains 16 residues. The CDR3 region is CASSSTSGGSQETQYF. The CDR3, as DNA: TGTGCCAGCAGCTCAACTAGCGGGGGGTCCCAAGAGACCCAGTACTTC.

There are a few counts of this clone. The chain couples TRBV7-2 to TRBJ2-7; maybe TRBD1 (6 bases). The V end lost 4 bases, the J end lost 0 bases, and 13 bases lay between the germline ends. The CDR3 loop spans 15 amino acids. The germline gives CDR1 SGHTA, CDR2 FQGNSA. This CDR3 is CASSSQGSNSYEQYF. For the CDR3, the DNA is TGTGCCAGCAGCTCACAGGGATCAAACTCCTACGAGCAGTACTTC.

This clone showed up just a few times. The DNA for the CDR3 is TGTGCCTGGAGACGGGCGGGGACGTACAATGAGCAGTTCTTC. Translation gives CAWRRAGTYNEQFF. The rearrangement links TRBV30 to TRBJ2-1, with a possible D match to TRBD2 (6 bases). The germline gives CDR1 GTSNPN, CDR2 SVGIG (reference sequence). The CDR3 has 14 residues. V lost 3 bases to trimming and J lost 4 bases, with 13 bases between them.

The J gene is TRBJ2-7, the V gene TRBV7-2; TRBD1 matches at 7 bases. V gave up 4 bases and J gave up 4 bases; unmatched junction bases: 10. The germline V gene encodes CDR1 SGHTA and CDR2 FQGNSA. This CDR3 spans 15 amino acids. CDR3 sequence reads: CASSYPRGTDYEQYF. In DNA, the CDR3 is TGTGCCAGCAGCTACCCCAGAGGGACAGATTACGAGCAGTACTTC.